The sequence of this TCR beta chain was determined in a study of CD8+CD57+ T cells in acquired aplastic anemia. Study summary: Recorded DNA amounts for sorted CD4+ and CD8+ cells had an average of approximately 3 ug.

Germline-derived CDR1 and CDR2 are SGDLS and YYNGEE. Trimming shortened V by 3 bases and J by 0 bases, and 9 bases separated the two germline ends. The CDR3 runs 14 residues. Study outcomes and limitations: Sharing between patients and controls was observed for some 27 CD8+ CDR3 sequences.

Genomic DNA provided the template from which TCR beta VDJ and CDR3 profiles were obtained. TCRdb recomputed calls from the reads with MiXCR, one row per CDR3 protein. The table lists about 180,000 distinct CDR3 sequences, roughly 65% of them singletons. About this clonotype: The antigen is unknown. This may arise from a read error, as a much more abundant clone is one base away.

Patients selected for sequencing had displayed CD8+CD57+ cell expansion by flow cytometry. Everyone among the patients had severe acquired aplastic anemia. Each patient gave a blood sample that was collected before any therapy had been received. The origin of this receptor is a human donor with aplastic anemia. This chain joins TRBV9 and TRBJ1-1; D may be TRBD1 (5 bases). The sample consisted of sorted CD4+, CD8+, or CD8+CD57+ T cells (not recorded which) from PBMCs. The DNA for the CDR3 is TGTGCCAGCAGCGCGGGACGGGTGAACACTGAAGCTTTCTTT. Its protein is CASSAGRVNTEAFF.